The count of the clone carrying this T cell receptor (beta chain) is one. Its antigen is still unknown. Germline CDR1 is MNHEY and CDR2 is SVGAGI. With 0 bases removed from V and 8 bases from J, the gap between germline ends came to 19 bases. The CDR3 loop spans 16 amino acids. These data originate in a study of beta chain features in type 1 diabetes. Notes on the study in general: High-TCR-expressing cells could be over-represented by cDNA sequencing. Amplification by PCR could prefer shorter templates, with the same effect in patients and controls. In every one of the four CD4+ subsets, TCRB CDR3s were moderately but significantly shorter in Type 1 diabetes patients.

The authors reverse transcribed all of the isolated RNA, so sequencing captured expressed TCRB transcripts. Clones were read by immunoSEQ multiplex PCR, and TCRdb kept only the in-frame ones, dropping some. The sample holds about 41,000 clones; 60% to 75% are singletons and the top ten take approximately 1.6%. Source material: Tregs from blood. The sequence derives from a man between 25 and 39 years old with type 1 diabetes. Some clones in this sample may be carry-over from other donors' samples. This chain uses TRBV6-5 with TRBJ2-5; D possibly corresponds to TRBD2 (5 bases). This CDR3 is CASSYSGSAARVTQYF. The CDR3 DNA is TGTGCCAGCAGTTACTCGGGTTCAGCGGCTAGGGTAACCCAGTACTTC.